These T cell receptor beta chains were read from a single sample in a study of shared clonotypes between healthy human individuals. Assay: immunoSEQ multiplex PCR; the TCRdb copy retains only in-frame clones and omits some. The repertoire holds 2,500,000 or so clones, with 90% to 95% as singletons. The sequencing input was naive CD4+ T cells from PBMCs. Every receptor here comes from a man aged 18-30 years in good health. Some clones in this sample may be carry-over from other donors' samples. Both conserved end residues are part of each CDR3. Each record gives: D gene, V gene, J gene, CDR3 protein, CDR3 DNA. A D gene is named only where the DNA matches it firmly.

>TRBD1|TRBV2|TRBJ1-5
CASAGGRQPQHF
TGTGCCAGCGCAGGGGGGAGGCAGCCCCAGCATTTT
>NA|TRBV5-5|TRBJ1-1
CASSWWDTEAFF
TGTGCCAGCAGCTGGTGGGACACTGAAGCTTTCTTT
>NA|TRBV7-3|TRBJ2-1
CASSIVDSGASSYNEQFF
TGTGCCAGCAGCATAGTTGATAGCGGAGCAAGCTCCTACAATGAGCAGTTCTTC
>TRBD2|TRBV27|TRBJ2-1
CASSSAATSIYNEQFF
TGTGCCAGCAGTTCCGCCGCGACTAGCATCTACAATGAGCAGTTCTTC
>NA|TRBV5-1|TRBJ2-7
CASSLVVVGGTSYEQYF
TGCGCCAGCAGCTTGGTAGTAGTGGGAGGAACCTCCTACGAGCAGTACTTC
>NA|TRBV9|TRBJ2-2
CASSPTGIGSASGELFF
TGTGCCAGCAGCCCGACGGGGATAGGGTCAGCGTCCGGGGAGCTGTTTTTT
>NA|TRBV28|TRBJ2-1
CASSPHGSSNEQFF
TGTGCCAGCAGTCCCCATGGTAGCAGCAATGAGCAGTTCTTC
>TRBD1|TRBV4-1|TRBJ1-1
CASSQLTGMNTEAFF
TGCGCCAGCAGCCAGCTGACAGGGATGAACACTGAAGCTTTCTTT
>NA|TRBV19|TRBJ1-2
CASSRLYGYTF
TGTGCCAGTAGCCGACTCTATGGCTACACCTTC
>NA|TRBV6-6|TRBJ2-5
CASSYGQGVETQYF
TGTGCCAGCAGTTACGGGCAGGGTGTAGAGACCCAGTACTTC
>NA|TRBV6-5|TRBJ1-5
CASSTRGSWQPQHF
TGTGCCAGCAGCACCAGGGGATCCTGGCAGCCCCAGCATTTT
>NA|TRBV4-2|TRBJ2-6
CASSRNSGAAGANVLTF
TGTGCCAGCAGCCGAAACTCGGGAGCGGCTGGGGCCAACGTCCTGACTTTC
>NA|TRBV27|TRBJ2-6
CASSLRGTGANVLTF
TGTGCCAGCAGTTTAAGAGGGACCGGGGCCAACGTCCTGACTTTC
>NA|TRBV30|TRBJ2-7
CAWRFSGSSYEQYF
TGTGCCTGGAGGTTTAGCGGAAGCTCCTACGAGCAGTACTTC
>TRBD1|TRBV27|TRBJ2-7
CASSLGTGSPYEQYF
TGTGCCAGCAGTTTAGGGACAGGCTCGCCCTACGAGCAGTACTTC
>TRBD2|TRBV5-1|TRBJ2-1
CASTPAGYNEQFF
TGCGCCAGCACGCCAGCGGGATACAATGAGCAGTTCTTC
>NA|TRBV19|TRBJ1-1
CASSINGDTKAFF
TGTGCCAGTAGTATTAACGGAGATACGAAAGCTTTCTTT
>NA|TRBV6-1|TRBJ1-2
CASSQRNYGYTF
TGTGCCAGCAGTCAGCGTAATTATGGCTACACCTTC
>NA|TRBV19|TRBJ1-4
CASSVRLTTNEKLFF
TGTGCCAGTAGTGTCCGACTAACAACTAATGAAAAACTGTTTTTT
>NA|TRBV28|TRBJ1-2
CASTTGTYNVGYTF
TGTGCCAGCACCACCGGGACATACAACGTGGGCTACACCTTC
>NA|TRBV15|TRBJ2-1
CATSRDGATQFF
TGTGCCACCAGCAGAGATGGGGCGACGCAGTTCTTC
>TRBD1|TRBV2|TRBJ2-7
CASSRPGQGGLGKYF
TGTGCCAGCAGTCGACCCGGACAGGGGGGATTAGGAAAGTACTTC
>NA|TRBV28|TRBJ1-2
CASRRLGGLNYGYTF
TGTGCCAGCAGGCGCCTTGGGGGGCTCAACTATGGCTACACCTTC
>NA|TRBV7-3|TRBJ1-5
CASSPASGQPQHF
TGTGCCAGCAGCCCCGCTTCTGGGCAGCCCCAGCATTTT